These 18 T cell receptor beta chains were all obtained from the same sample, sequenced in a study of blood T cell repertoires in COVID-19. Assay used: immunoSEQ multiplex PCR; TCRdb lists only in-frame clones, some missing. The sample lists about 190,000 clones, over 75% occurring once. Sequencing used peripheral blood. The receptors come from a middle-aged woman who had recovered from COVID-19.

The rearrangement uses TRBV24-1 and TRBJ1-4, with D perhaps matching TRBD1 (6 bases). The CDR3 covers 12 residues. Trimming took 5 bases from V and 7 from J, leaving 7 bases between them. Germline CDR1 KGHDR, CDR2 SFDVKD. Here the CDR3 DNA reads TGTGCCACCAGTGGAGGGGGTGAAAAACTGTTTTTT. Its translation: CATSGGGEKLFF.

Here the CDR3 DNA reads TGTGCCAGCAGCTTAGGTGCGGGAACCTACAATGAGCAGTTCTTC. Translating it yields CASSLGAGTYNEQFF. The V gene is TRBV7-6, the J gene TRBJ2-1, with D perhaps matching TRBD2 (6 bases). CDR3 length: 15 amino acids. V lost 1 base, J lost 2 bases, and 9 bases lay in between. The germline CDR1 and CDR2 sequences are SGHVS and FNYEAQ.

The rearrangement uses TRBV19 and TRBJ2-2; perhaps TRBD2 as D (5 bases). The V gene's germline CDR1 is LNHDA and CDR2 SQIVND (reference sequence). The CDR3 loop spans 17 amino acids. Trimming stripped 7 bases from V and 6 bases from J, with 24 bases between. The CDR3 loop reads CASKPGFDSHLAGELFF. The CDR3 DNA sequence: TGTGCCAGTAAACCGGGGTTCGATAGCCATTTAGCCGGGGAGCTGTTTTTT.

The chain carries TRBV15 and TRBJ2-1; tentatively, D is TRBD1 (5 bases). CDR1 is LNHNV, CDR2 YYDKDF, per germline (reference sequence). The CDR3 runs 16 residues. V lost 4 bases, J lost 1 base, and 14 bases lay in between. The CDR3 DNA sequence: TGTGCCACCAGCATTGGGCAGGGTGGTTCCTACAATGAGCAGTTCTTC. It codes for CATSIGQGGSYNEQFF.

V gene TRBV3-1 (or the pseudogene TRBV3-2) combines with J gene TRBJ2-3, with 12 bases identical to TRBD2. The CDR3 consists of 21 residues. V was clipped by 4 bases and J by 4 bases; unmatched bases: 21. CDR1 and CDR2 from the germline V gene are LGHDT and YNNKEL (reference sequence). The CDR3 sequence is CASSPPIGTSGSPLGADTQYF. CDR3 nucleotides: TGTGCCAGCAGCCCGCCAATAGGGACTAGCGGGTCACCCCTGGGGGCAGATACGCAGTATTTT.

The chain couples TRBV5-1 to TRBJ2-1, with D possibly matching TRBD2 (6 bases). Germline assignment: CDR1 SGHRS and CDR2 YFSETQ. V lost 4 bases to trimming and J lost 5 bases, with 13 bases between them. There are 14 residues in the CDR3. The CDR3 bases are TGCGCCAGCAGCCCCGCCACGGGGGACAATGAGCAGTTCTTC. It translates to CASSPATGDNEQFF.

The V and J genes are TRBV29-1 and TRBJ2-2; weak D call: TRBD2 (6 bases). Trimming took off 7 bases at V and 3 bases at J, with 12 bases between the two ends. The CDR3 loop spans 13 amino acids. CDR1 and CDR2 from the germline V gene are SQVTM and ANQGSEA. DNA of the CDR3: TGCAGCGCAGCCCTAGCGTACACCGGGGAGCTGTTTTTT. Translating it yields CSAALAYTGELFF.

The chain joins TRBV19 to TRBJ2-6, with D possibly TRBD1 on 5 matching bases. This CDR3 is built from 17 residues. Per germline, CDR1 LNHDA and CDR2 SQIVND (reference sequence). V gave up 2 bases and J gave up 0 bases, with 11 bases separating them. CDR3 bases: TGTGCCAGTAGTATACAGGGAACTCTCTCTGGGGCCAACGTCCTGACTTTC. This translates into CASSIQGTLSGANVLTF.

The gene calls are TRBV11-2 and TRBJ1-1, with D unresolved. V lost 5 bases and J 1 base, leaving 11 bases between the germline ends. This CDR3 contains 14 residues. Germline lookup yields CDR1 SGHAT and CDR2 FQNNGV. The CDR3, as DNA: TGTGCCAGCAGCCACGGACGGGAGAACACTGAAGCTTTCTTT. This encodes CASSHGRENTEAFF.

This clone was seen once. The chain couples TRBV5-6 to TRBJ2-5; D gene uncertain. Germline values: CDR1 SGHDT, CDR2 YYEEEE. This CDR3 comprises 13 residues. Trimming pared 4 bases from V and 10 bases from J, leaving 17 bases between. This CDR3 is CASSINPTSGQYF. Here the CDR3 DNA reads TGTGCCAGCAGCATCAACCCCACCTCCGGCCAGTACTTC.

The chain carries TRBV19 and TRBJ2-1; 8 nucleotides match TRBD1. With V trimmed by 5 bases and J by 3 bases, 3 bases remained unmatched. The CDR3 covers 14 residues. Germline CDR1 reads LNHDA; CDR2 reads SQIVND (reference sequence). The CDR3 spells CASSYRGNYNEQFF. The DNA of the CDR3 is TGTGCCAGTAGTTACAGGGGGAACTACAATGAGCAGTTCTTC.

This chain uses TRBV2 with TRBJ1-3, with D possibly TRBD1 on 5 matching bases. With 4 bases removed from V and 7 bases from J, the gap between germline ends came to 8 bases. The CDR3 contains 12 residues. Germline loops: CDR1 SNHLY, CDR2 FYNNEI. CDR3: CASSGQGNTIYF. The CDR3 DNA reads as TGTGCCAGCAGTGGCCAGGGCAACACCATATATTTT.

The chain recombines TRBV27 with TRBJ1-2, with D perhaps TRBD1 (5 bases). This CDR3 is 13 amino acids long. Looked up from germline, CDR1 is MNHEY and CDR2 is SMNVEV (reference sequence). The V end was cut by 3 bases, the J end by 7 bases, with 12 bases between. CDR3 in DNA: TGTGCCAGCAGTTTGGTGACGGGGGGTGGCTACACCTTC. It is translated as CASSLVTGGGYTF.

This chain joins TRBV5-1 and TRBJ2-5; 7 bases are a match to TRBD1. Germline V gives CDR1 SGHRS, CDR2 YFSETQ. With V trimmed by 4 bases and J by 1 base, 7 bases remained unmatched. The CDR3 loop spans 15 amino acids. CDR3 sequence: CASSRQGQSQETQYF. The CDR3 DNA reads TGCGCCAGCAGCCGGCAGGGACAGAGCCAAGAGACCCAGTACTTC.

This chain uses TRBV11-3 with TRBJ2-7; 9 bases line up with TRBD2. J was trimmed by 3 bases and V by 1 base; bases with no gene match: 13. The CDR3 covers 18 residues. CDR1 and CDR2 (germline): SGHNT, YENEEA. The CDR3 bases are TGTGCCAGCAGCTTAGCGTCTCCGGTTAGCGGGAGTTTCTACGAGCAGTACTTC. Translated, it gives CASSLASPVSGSFYEQYF. Based on the CDR3 plus reference TRBV11-3 and TRBJ2-7, the full variable domain is EAGVVQSPRYKIIEKKQPVAFWCNPISGHNTLYWYLQNLGQGPELLIRYENEEAVDDSQLPKDRFSAERLKGVDSTLKIQPAELGDSAVYLCASSLASPVSGSFYEQYFGPGTRLTVT.

The chain is built from TRBV3-1 (or the pseudogene TRBV3-2) and TRBJ2-5; D remains unclear. V was cut by 1 base and J by 4 bases, with 10 bases left in between. This CDR3 comprises 14 residues. The germline V gene has CDR1 LGHDT and CDR2 YNNKEL (reference sequence). CDR3 loop: CASSQGNSPETQYF. The CDR3 nucleotides read TGTGCCAGCAGCCAAGGCAACAGTCCAGAGACCCAGTACTTC.

The chain is built from TRBV6-5 and TRBJ2-5, with 7 bases lining up with TRBD1. The V and J ends lost 6 bases and 0 bases, in that order; junction bases with no gene match: 4. CDR3 length: 14 residues. CDR1 MNHEY and CDR2 SVGAGI come from the germline V gene. The CDR3 coding sequence is TGTGCCAGCAGGTTGGGACAGAACCAAGAGACCCAGTACTTC. Encoded protein: CASRLGQNQETQYF.

A remark on this clone: One end of the junction does not line up with germline, which may come from a read error. The rearrangement uses TRBV15 and TRBJ2-7, with D tentatively TRBD1 (6 bases). This CDR3 is 15 amino acids long. CDR1 is LNHNV and CDR2 is YYDKDF in the germline V gene (reference sequence). In nucleotides, the CDR3 is TGTGCCACCAGCCGAGAAACAGGGTTCTCCTACGAGCAGTACTTC. Encoded protein: CATSRETGFSYEQYF.